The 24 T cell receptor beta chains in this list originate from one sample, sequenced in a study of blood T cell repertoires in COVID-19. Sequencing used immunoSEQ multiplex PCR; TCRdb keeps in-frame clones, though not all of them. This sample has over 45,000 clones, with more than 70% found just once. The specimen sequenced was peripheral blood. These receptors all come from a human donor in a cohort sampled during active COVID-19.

In nucleotides, the CDR3 is TGTGCCAGCAGTGCCTATCAGAACCCTCGGACAGCTCTTCTGAATACGCAGTATTTT. Translated, it gives CASSAYQNPRTALLNTQYF. The V gene is TRBV6-1, the J gene TRBJ2-3, with D tentatively TRBD1 (6 bases). The ends were cut back, 4 bases at V and 7 bases at J, with 30 bases in the middle. There are 19 residues in the CDR3. Germline CDR1 reads MNHNS; CDR2 reads SASEGT.

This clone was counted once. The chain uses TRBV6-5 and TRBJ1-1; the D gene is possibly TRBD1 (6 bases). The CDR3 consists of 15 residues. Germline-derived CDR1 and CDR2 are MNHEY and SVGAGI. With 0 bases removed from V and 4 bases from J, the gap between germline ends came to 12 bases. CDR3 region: CASSYSGDIVTEAFF. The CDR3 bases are TGTGCCAGCAGTTACTCGGGGGACATAGTCACTGAAGCTTTCTTT.

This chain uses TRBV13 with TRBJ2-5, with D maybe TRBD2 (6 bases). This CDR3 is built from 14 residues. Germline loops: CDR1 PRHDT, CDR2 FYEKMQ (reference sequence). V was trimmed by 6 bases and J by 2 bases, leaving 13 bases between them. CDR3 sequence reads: CASSLPGRQETQYF. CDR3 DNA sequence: TGTGCCAGCAGTCTCCCGGGGAGGCAAGAGACCCAGTACTTC.

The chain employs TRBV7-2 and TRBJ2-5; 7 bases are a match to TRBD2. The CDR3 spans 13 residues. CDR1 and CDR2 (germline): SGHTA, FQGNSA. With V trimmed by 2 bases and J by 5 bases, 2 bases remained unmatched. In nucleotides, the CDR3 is TGTGCCAGCAGCTTAAGCGGGGCGGAGACCCAGTACTTC. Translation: CASSLSGAETQYF.

The CDR3 coding sequence is TGTGCCAGTAGCTCGGGTGCAGGGTCGCATGGCTACACCTTC. This encodes CASSSGAGSHGYTF. The rearrangement links TRBV19 to TRBJ1-2; possible D gene TRBD1, 5 bases. The CDR3 covers 14 residues. CDR1 and CDR2 (germline): LNHDA, SQIVND (reference sequence). Trimming pared 6 bases from V and 6 bases from J, leaving 17 bases between.

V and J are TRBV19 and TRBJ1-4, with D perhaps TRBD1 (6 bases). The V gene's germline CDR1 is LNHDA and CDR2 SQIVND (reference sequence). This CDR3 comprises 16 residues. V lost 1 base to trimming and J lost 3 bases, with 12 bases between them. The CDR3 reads CASSIGQGKANEKLFF. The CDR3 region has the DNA TGTGCCAGTAGTATAGGGCAGGGGAAAGCTAATGAAAAACTGTTTTTT.

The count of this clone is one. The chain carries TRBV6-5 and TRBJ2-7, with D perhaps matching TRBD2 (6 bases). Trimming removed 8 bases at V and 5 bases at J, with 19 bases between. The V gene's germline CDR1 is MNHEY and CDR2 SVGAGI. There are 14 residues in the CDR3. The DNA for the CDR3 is TGTGCCAGCGTTAGGGGCCAGAGGAGGGACGAGCAGTACTTC. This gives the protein CASVRGQRRDEQYF.

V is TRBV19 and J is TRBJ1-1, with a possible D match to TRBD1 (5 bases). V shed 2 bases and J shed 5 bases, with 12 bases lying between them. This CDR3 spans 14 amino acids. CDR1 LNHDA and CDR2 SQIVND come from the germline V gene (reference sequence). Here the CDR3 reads CASSISTGGTEAFF. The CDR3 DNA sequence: TGTGCCAGTAGTATAAGTACAGGTGGAACTGAAGCTTTCTTT.

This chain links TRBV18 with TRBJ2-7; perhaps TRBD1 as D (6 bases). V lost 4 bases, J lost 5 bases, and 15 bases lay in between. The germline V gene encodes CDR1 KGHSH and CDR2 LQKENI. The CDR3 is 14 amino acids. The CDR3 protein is CASSLTGRPHEQYF. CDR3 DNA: TGTGCCAGCTCACTTACAGGGCGTCCCCACGAGCAGTACTTC.

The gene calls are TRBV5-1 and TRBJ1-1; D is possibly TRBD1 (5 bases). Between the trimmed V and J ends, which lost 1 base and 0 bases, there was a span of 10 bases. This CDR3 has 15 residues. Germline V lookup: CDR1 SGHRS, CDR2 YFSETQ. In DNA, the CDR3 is TGCGCCAGCAGCTTGCTGACAGAAGTGAACACTGAAGCTTTCTTT. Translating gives CASSLLTEVNTEAFF.

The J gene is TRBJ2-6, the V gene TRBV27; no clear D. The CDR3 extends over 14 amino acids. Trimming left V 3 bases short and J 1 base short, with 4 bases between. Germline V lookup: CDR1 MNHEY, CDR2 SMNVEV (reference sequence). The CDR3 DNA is TGTGCCAGCAGTTTTTTATCTGGGGCCAACGTCCTGACTTTC. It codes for CASSFLSGANVLTF.

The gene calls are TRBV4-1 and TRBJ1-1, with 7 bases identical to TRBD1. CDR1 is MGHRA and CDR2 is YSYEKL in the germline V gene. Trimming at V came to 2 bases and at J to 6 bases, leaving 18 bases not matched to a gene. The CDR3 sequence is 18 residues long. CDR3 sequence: CASSQPRGLTKGAPEAFF. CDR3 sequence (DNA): TGCGCCAGCAGCCAACCAAGAGGGCTTACTAAGGGGGCCCCTGAAGCTTTCTTT.

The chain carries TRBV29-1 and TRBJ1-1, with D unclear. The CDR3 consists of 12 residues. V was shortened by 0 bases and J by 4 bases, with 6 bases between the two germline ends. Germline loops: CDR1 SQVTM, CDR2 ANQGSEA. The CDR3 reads CSVEDSGTEAFF. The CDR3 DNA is TGCAGCGTTGAAGATTCGGGCACTGAAGCTTTCTTT.

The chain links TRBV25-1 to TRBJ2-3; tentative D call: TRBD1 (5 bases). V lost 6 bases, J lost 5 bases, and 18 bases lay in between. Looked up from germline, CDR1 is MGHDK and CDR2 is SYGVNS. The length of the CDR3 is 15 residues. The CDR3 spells CASSSQGGSGDTQYF. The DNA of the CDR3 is TGTGCCAGCAGCAGCCAGGGCGGATCGGGAGATACGCAGTATTTT. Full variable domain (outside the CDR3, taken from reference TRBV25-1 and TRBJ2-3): EADIYQTPRYLVIGTGKKITLECSQTMGHDKMYWYQQDPGMELHLIHYSYGVNSTEKGDLSSESTVSRIRTEHFPLTLESARPSHTSQYLCASSSQGGSGDTQYFGPGTRLTVL.

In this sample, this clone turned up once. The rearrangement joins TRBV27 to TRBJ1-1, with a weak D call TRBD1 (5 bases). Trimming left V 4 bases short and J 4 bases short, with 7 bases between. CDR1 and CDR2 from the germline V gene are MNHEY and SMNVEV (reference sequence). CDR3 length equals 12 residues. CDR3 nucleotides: TGTGCCAGCAGTTCGGGGGGCACTGAAGCTTTCTTT. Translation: CASSSGGTEAFF.

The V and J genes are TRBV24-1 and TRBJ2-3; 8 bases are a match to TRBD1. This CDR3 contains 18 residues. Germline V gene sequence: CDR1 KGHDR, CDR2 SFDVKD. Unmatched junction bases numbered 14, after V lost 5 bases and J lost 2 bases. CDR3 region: CATSAPSAGTGNTDTQYF. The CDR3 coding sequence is TGTGCCACCAGTGCCCCTTCCGCCGGGACAGGTAACACAGATACGCAGTATTTT.

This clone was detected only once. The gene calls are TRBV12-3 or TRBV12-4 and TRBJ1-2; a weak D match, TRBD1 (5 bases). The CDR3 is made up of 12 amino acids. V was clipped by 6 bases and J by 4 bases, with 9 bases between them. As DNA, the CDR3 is TGTGCCAGCAGCAGACAGTCCTATGGCTACACCTTC. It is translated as CASSRQSYGYTF.

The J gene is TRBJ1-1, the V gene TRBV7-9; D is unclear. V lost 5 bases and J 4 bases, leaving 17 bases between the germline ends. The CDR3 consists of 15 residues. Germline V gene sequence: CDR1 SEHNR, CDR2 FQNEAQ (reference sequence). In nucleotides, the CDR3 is TGTGCCAGCAGCCCCCCTACAGTCCGAATCACTGAAGCTTTCTTT. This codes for CASSPPTVRITEAFF.

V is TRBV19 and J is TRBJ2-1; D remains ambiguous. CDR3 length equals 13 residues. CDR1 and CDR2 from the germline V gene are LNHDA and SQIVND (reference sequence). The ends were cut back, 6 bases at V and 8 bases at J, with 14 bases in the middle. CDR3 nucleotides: TGTGCCAGTAGGCGAAGTAGTGTCGATGAGCAGTTCTTC. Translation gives CASRRSSVDEQFF.

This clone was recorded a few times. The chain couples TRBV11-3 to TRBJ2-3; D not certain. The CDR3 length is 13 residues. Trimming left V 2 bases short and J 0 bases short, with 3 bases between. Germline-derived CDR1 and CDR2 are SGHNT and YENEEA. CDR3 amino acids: CASSLRSTDTQYF. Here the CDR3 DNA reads TGTGCCAGCAGCTTACGTAGCACAGATACGCAGTATTTT.

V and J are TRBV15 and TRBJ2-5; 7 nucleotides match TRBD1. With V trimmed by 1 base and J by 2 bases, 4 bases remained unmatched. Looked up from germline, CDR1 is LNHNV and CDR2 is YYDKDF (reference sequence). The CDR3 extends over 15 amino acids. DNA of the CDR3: TGTGCCACCAGCAGAGGAGGACAGGTTCAAGAGACCCAGTACTTC. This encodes CATSRGGQVQETQYF.

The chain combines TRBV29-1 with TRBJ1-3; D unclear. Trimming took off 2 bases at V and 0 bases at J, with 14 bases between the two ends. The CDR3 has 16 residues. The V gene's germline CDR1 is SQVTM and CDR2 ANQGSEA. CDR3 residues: CSVEFSRPRSGNTIYF. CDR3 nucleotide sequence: TGCAGCGTTGAATTTTCGAGGCCGCGCTCTGGAAACACCATATATTTT.

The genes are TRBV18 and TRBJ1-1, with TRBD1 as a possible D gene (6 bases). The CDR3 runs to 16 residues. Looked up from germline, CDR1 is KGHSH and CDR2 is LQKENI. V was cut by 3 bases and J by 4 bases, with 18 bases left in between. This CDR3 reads CASSPIIQGSSTEAFF. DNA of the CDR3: TGTGCCAGCTCACCCATTATACAGGGAAGTAGCACTGAAGCTTTCTTT.

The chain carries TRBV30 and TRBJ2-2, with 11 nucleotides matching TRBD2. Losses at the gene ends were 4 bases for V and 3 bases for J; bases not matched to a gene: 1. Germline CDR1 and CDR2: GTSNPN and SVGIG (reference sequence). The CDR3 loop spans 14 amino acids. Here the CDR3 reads CAWKTSGDTGELFF. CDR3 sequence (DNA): TGTGCCTGGAAGACTAGCGGGGACACCGGGGAGCTGTTTTTT.